The 16 T cell receptor beta chains given below trace back to one sample, sequenced in a study of Ad26.COV2.S vaccination and SARS-CoV-2 variants (dated by TCRdb to the early 2020s). Library generation was performed with the immunoSEQ multiplex PCR assay. The source is immuneACCESS, and TCRdb retained only in-frame sequences with V and J called. Part of the clones is not carried over; for the studies checked, unresolved V genes explain less than half of this, and the remainder is unexplained. A total of about 350,000 clones appear in this sample, 88% of them only once. The top ten clones comprise around 6.1% of the sample. The sample's treatment or condition label is to be understood as: 15 to 20 received Ad26.COV2.S at low or high dose, single or two shots; several received placebo; per-sample allocation not given. Repertoires of vaccine and placebo recipients were sequenced from samples collected on day 63 after the first injection.

The material sequenced was peripheral blood, taken in a trial of Ad26.COV2.S vaccine versus placebo. These receptors were taken from a person aged 18-60 years who received the Ad26.COV2.S COVID-19 vaccine or a placebo.

This rearrangement joins TRBV7-3 to TRBJ2-5; D ambiguous. CDR3 length: 14 amino acids. Trimming took 2 bases from V and 3 from J, leaving 10 bases between them. The germline V gene has CDR1 SGHTA and CDR2 FQGTGA. This chain's CDR3 is CASSLLGFEETQYF. The CDR3 DNA reads TGTGCCAGCAGCTTACTCGGGTTTGAAGAGACCCAGTACTTC.

The genes are TRBV18 and TRBJ2-3; D is perhaps TRBD2 (6 bases). This CDR3 has 16 residues. The germline gives CDR1 KGHSH, CDR2 LQKENI. The V and J ends lost 4 bases and 9 bases respectively, with 23 bases between them. Here the CDR3 reads CASSLPPQRAVSTQYF. Here the CDR3 DNA reads TGTGCCAGCTCACTCCCCCCCCAGCGGGCCGTGAGCACGCAGTATTTT.

The rearrangement links TRBV5-4 to TRBJ1-1; a weak D match, TRBD1 (5 bases). Per germline, CDR1 SGHNT and CDR2 YYREEE (reference sequence). The CDR3 loop spans 13 amino acids. V lost 0 bases and J 6 bases, leaving 9 bases between the germline ends. CDR3 coding DNA: TGTGCCAGCAGCTTGGCAGGGACGGCTGAAGCTTTCTTT. Translation: CASSLAGTAEAFF.

This clone was seen just once. The CDR3 region has the DNA TGTGCCAGCAGCCGGGACAGGGGAGTAACTAATGAAAAACTGTTTTTT. This gives the protein CASSRDRGVTNEKLFF. The rearrangement links TRBV2 to TRBJ1-4, with 10 bases that match TRBD1. Trimming cost V 6 bases and J 1 base; bases outside gene matches: 5. The CDR3 spans 16 residues. Germline V gives CDR1 SNHLY, CDR2 FYNNEI.

The chain has TRBV6-5 and TRBJ1-1; 7 bases agree with TRBD1. Germline V lookup: CDR1 MNHEY, CDR2 SVGAGI. The CDR3 contains 13 residues. Unmatched junction bases numbered 4, after V lost 7 bases and J lost 2 bases. DNA of the CDR3: TGTGCCAGCATGGGACAGCTAAACACTGAAGCTTTCTTT. Its translation: CASMGQLNTEAFF.

A single count supports this clone. The V gene is TRBV7-2, the J gene TRBJ2-1; 8 bases align to TRBD1. V lost 5 bases, J lost 9 bases, and 24 bases stayed unmatched. The CDR3 has 19 amino acids. CDR1 SGHTA and CDR2 FQGNSA come from the germline V gene. CDR3 region: CASSRALAAMVTGQGEQFF. The DNA for the CDR3 is TGTGCCAGCAGCCGGGCCTTAGCGGCGATGGTCACCGGACAGGGTGAGCAGTTCTTC.

The CDR3 here is CASTNRGQGGNTIYF. The CDR3 region has the DNA TGTGCCAGCACCAACCGGGGACAGGGCGGAAACACCATATATTTT. V gene TRBV2 combines with J gene TRBJ1-3, with 9 bases identical to TRBD1. Germline CDR1 and CDR2: SNHLY and FYNNEI. V dropped 7 bases and J dropped 4; count of bases not matched to a gene: 8. The CDR3 contains 15 residues.

The chain employs TRBV7-8 and TRBJ1-2; D not resolved. V gave up 4 bases and J gave up 4 bases, with 19 bases separating them. The CDR3 length is 16 residues. The germline V gene has CDR1 SGHVS and CDR2 FQNEAQ. CDR3 in DNA: TGTGCCAGCAGCTCTAACCAAGACTTTGGAGGCTATGGCTACACCTTC. Its translation is CASSSNQDFGGYGYTF.

This chain links TRBV11-2 with TRBJ1-5, with a weak D call TRBD1 (5 bases). The CDR3 covers 15 residues. The V gene lost 1 base and the J gene lost 3 bases, with 10 bases spanning the gap. Germline CDR1 reads SGHAT; CDR2 reads FQNNGV. CDR3 region: CASSLGAGNNQPQHF. CDR3 nucleotide sequence: TGTGCCAGCAGCTTAGGGGCAGGGAACAATCAGCCCCAGCATTTT.

The V gene is TRBV9, the J gene TRBJ1-4, with 7 bases that match TRBD1. This CDR3 comprises 15 residues. Germline CDR1 reads SGDLS; CDR2 reads YYNGEE. The junction had 2 bases not matched to a gene; V was cut back by 0 bases and J by 3 bases. The CDR3 DNA reads as TGTGCCAGCAGCGTAGGGACAGGCTCTAATGAAAAACTGTTTTTT. Residues: CASSVGTGSNEKLFF. Complete variable domain (other parts from reference TRBV9 and TRBJ1-4): DSGVTQTPKHLITATGQRVTLRCSPRSGDLSVYWYQQSLDQGLQFLIQYYNGEERAKGNILERFSAQQFPDLHSELNLSSLELGDSALYFCASSVGTGSNEKLFFGSGTQLSVL.

The chain combines TRBV28 with TRBJ1-4; D is unresolved. Germline CDR1 reads MDHEN; CDR2 reads SYDVKM. Trimming took 1 base from V and 5 from J, leaving 11 bases between them. The CDR3 covers 15 residues. CDR3 in amino acids: CASSLSVGRNEKLFF. DNA of the CDR3: TGTGCCAGCAGTTTATCGGTAGGACGAAATGAAAAACTGTTTTTT. Variable domain in full (rest from reference TRBV28 and TRBJ1-4): DVKVTQSSRYLVKRTGEKVFLECVQDMDHENMFWYRQDPGLGLRLIYFSYDVKMKEKGDIPEGYSVSREKKERFSLILESASTNQTSMYLCASSLSVGRNEKLFFGSGTQLSVL.

The chain recombines TRBV15 with TRBJ2-5; 7 bases match TRBD1. CDR1 and CDR2 (germline): LNHNV, YYDKDF (reference sequence). This CDR3 comprises 16 residues. V shed 1 base, J shed 5 bases, and the junction held 10 bases outside the gene matches. The CDR3 here is CATSRGGKGAGETQYF. The DNA of the CDR3 is TGTGCCACCAGCAGAGGGGGAAAGGGGGCTGGTGAGACCCAGTACTTC.

The gene calls are TRBV28 and TRBJ2-5; D perhaps matches TRBD2 (7 bases). This CDR3 has 14 amino acids. Trimming removed 7 bases at V and 5 bases at J, with 17 bases between. CDR1 and CDR2 from the germline V gene are MDHEN and SYDVKM. The CDR3 region is CASIKGGRLETQYF. CDR3 in DNA: TGTGCCAGCATTAAGGGGGGGCGGTTGGAGACCCAGTACTTC.

This clone has only one observation. The chain is built from TRBV5-4 and TRBJ1-2, with TRBD1 identical over 9 bases. Germline lookup yields CDR1 SGHNT and CDR2 YYREEE (reference sequence). This CDR3 comprises 13 residues. The V gene end was trimmed by 4 bases and the J gene end by 8 bases; junction bases not matched to a gene: 6. CDR3 amino acids: CASSLTGGWGYTF. The CDR3 region has the DNA TGTGCCAGCAGCCTAACAGGGGGCTGGGGCTACACCTTC.

The chain recombines TRBV30 with TRBJ1-2; D uncertain. The V end lost 5 bases, the J end lost 0 bases, and 10 bases lay between the germline ends. The CDR3 is 13 amino acids. Looked up from germline, CDR1 is GTSNPN and CDR2 is SVGIG (reference sequence). Here the CDR3 reads CAWSSRANYGYTF. The CDR3 bases are TGTGCCTGGTCATCTCGGGCTAACTATGGCTACACCTTC.

The J gene is TRBJ2-7, the V gene TRBV4-2; D uncertain. V dropped 0 bases and J dropped 3 bases, with 12 bases sitting between them. The CDR3 sequence is 15 residues long. Germline loops: CDR1 LGHNA, CDR2 YNFKEQ. This chain's CDR3 is CASSQDLRQNYEQYF. The CDR3 DNA follows: TGTGCCAGCAGCCAAGATTTGAGGCAGAACTACGAGCAGTACTTC.